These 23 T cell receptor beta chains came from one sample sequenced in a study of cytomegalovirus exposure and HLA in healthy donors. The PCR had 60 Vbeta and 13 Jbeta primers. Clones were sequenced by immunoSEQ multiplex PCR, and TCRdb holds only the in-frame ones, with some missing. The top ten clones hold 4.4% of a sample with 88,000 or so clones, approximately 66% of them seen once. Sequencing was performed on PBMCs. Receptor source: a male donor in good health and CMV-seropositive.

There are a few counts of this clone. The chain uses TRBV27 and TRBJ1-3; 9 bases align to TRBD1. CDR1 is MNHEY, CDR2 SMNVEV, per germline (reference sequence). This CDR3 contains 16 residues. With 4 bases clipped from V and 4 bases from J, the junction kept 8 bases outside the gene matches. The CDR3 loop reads CASSSRTGAMGNTIYF. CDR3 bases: TGTGCCAGCAGTTCCCGGACAGGGGCGATGGGAAACACCATATATTTT.

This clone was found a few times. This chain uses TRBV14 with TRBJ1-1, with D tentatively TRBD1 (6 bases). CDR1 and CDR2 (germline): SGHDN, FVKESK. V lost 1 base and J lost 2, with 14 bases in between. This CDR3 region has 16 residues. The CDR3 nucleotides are TGTGCCAGCAGCCAAGGCGAGGGCAGGGGTAACACTGAAGCTTTCTTT. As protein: CASSQGEGRGNTEAFF.

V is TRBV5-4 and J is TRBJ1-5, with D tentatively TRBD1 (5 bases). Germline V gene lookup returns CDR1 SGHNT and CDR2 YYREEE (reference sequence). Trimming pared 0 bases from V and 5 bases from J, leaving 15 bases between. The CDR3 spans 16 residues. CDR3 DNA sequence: TGTGCCAGCAGCTTGGGAGGGGTAGGAGGGCATCAGCCCCAGCATTTT. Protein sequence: CASSLGGVGGHQPQHF. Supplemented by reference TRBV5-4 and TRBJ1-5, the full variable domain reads ETGVTQSPTHLIKTRGQQVTLRCSSQSGHNTVSWYQQALGQGPQFIFQYYREEENGRGNFPPRFSGLQFPNYSSELNVNALELDDSALYLCASSLGGVGGHQPQHFGDGTRLSIL.

This CDR3 is CASSLWTQGARGTEAFF. For the CDR3, the DNA is TGTGCCAGCAGTTTATGGACACAGGGGGCACGGGGCACTGAAGCTTTCTTT. This sequence joins TRBV27 and TRBJ1-1, with 9 bases lining up with TRBD1. CDR1 and CDR2 from the germline V gene are MNHEY and SMNVEV (reference sequence). CDR3 length: 17 amino acids. V gave up 1 base and J gave up 4 bases; unmatched junction bases: 10.

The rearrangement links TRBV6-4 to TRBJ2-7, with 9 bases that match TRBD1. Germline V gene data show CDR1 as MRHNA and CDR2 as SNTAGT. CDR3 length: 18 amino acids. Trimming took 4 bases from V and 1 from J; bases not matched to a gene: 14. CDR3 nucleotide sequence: TGTGCCAGCAGTGGACTCGACACACAGGGGGCCGTTTCCTACGAGCAGTACTTC. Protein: CASSGLDTQGAVSYEQYF.

The CDR3 nucleotides read TGTGCCAGTAGTGTCCTTTCTACCCAGGGGAAGACCCAGTACTTC. Its protein product is CASSVLSTQGKTQYF. V usage is TRBV19 and J usage is TRBJ2-5, with D possibly being TRBD1 (6 bases). CDR3 length: 15 residues. The germline V gene has CDR1 LNHDA and CDR2 SQIVND (reference sequence). Trimming cost V 5 bases and J 6 bases, with 19 bases left between them.

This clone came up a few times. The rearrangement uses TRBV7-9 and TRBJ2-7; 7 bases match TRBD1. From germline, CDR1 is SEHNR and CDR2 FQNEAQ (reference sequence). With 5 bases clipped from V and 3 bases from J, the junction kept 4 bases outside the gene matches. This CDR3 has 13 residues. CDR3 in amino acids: CASSNAGGYEQYF. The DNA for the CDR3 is TGTGCCAGCAGCAACGCAGGGGGCTACGAGCAGTACTTC.

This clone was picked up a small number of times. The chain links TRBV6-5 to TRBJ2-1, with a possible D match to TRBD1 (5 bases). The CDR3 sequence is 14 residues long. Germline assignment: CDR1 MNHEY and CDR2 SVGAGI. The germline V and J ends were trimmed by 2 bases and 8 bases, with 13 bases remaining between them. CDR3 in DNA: TGTGCCAGCAGTTACGGGGCAGGCCGGGATGAGCAGTTCTTC. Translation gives CASSYGAGRDEQFF.

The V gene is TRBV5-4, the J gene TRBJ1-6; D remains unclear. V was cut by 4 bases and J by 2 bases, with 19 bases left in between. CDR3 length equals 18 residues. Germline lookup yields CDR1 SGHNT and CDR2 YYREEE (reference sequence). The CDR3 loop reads CASSRNVKEGTYNSPLHF. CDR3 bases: TGTGCCAGCAGCCGGAACGTAAAGGAGGGCACCTATAATTCACCCCTCCACTTT.

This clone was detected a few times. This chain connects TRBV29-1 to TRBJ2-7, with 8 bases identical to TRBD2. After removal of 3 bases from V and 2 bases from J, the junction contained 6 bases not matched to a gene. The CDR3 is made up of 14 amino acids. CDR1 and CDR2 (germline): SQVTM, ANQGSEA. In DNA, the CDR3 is TGCAGCGTTGAGGAGAGCGGGGGTACCTACGAGCAGTACTTC. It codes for CSVEESGGTYEQYF.

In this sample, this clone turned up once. The CDR3 bases are TGTGCCGTGGCTGGCAACACTGAAGCTTTCTTT. It specifies CAVAGNTEAFF. This chain connects TRBV10-3 to TRBJ1-1; no definite D call. CDR1 is ENHRY, CDR2 SYGVKD, per germline. The germline V and J ends were trimmed by 11 bases and 2 bases, with 9 bases remaining between them. The CDR3 is made up of 11 amino acids.

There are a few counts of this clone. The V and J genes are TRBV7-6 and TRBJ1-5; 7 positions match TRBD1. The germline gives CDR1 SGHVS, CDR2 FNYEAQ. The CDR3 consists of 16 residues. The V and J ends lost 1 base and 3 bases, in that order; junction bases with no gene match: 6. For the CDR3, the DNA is TGTGCCAGCAGCTTAGGGGCAGGGGGGAACAATCAGCCCCAGCATTTT. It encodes CASSLGAGGNNQPQHF.

The CDR3 here is CASSLLQGSYTEAFF. The CDR3 nucleotides are TGTGCCAGCAGTCTATTACAGGGGAGCTACACTGAAGCTTTCTTT. The V and J genes are TRBV5-4 and TRBJ1-1, with 7 bases identical to TRBD1. CDR1 is SGHNT, CDR2 YYREEE, per germline (reference sequence). After removal of 5 bases from V and 3 bases from J, the junction contained 10 bases not matched to a gene. This CDR3 region has 15 residues.

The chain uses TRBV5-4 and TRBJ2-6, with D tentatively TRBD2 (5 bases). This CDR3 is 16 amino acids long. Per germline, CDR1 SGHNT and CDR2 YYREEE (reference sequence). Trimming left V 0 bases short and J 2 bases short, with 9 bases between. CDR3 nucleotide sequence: TGTGCCAGCAGCTTGGGTCCGGGGACTGGGGCCAACGTCCTGACTTTC. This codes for CASSLGPGTGANVLTF.

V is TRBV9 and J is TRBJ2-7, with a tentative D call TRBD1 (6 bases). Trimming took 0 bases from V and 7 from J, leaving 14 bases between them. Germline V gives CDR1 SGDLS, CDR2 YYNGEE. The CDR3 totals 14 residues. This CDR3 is CASSVGQVFGEQYF. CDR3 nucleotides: TGTGCCAGCAGCGTAGGACAGGTATTCGGGGAGCAGTACTTC.

The CDR3 here is CASSQTGVNQPQHF. The DNA for the CDR3 is TGTGCCAGCAGCCAGACAGGGGTCAATCAGCCCCAGCATTTT. The chain is built from TRBV25-1 and TRBJ1-5, with 8 bases lining up with TRBD1. The germline CDR1 and CDR2 sequences are MGHDK and SYGVNS. CDR3 length: 14 residues. The junction had 4 bases not matched to a gene; V was cut back by 6 bases and J by 3 bases.

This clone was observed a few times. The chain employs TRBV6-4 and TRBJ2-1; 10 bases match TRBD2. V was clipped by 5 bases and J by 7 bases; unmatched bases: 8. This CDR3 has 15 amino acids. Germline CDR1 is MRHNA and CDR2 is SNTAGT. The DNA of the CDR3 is TGTGCCAGCAGTTCCCTAGCGGGAGAGGGAAATGAGCAGTTCTTC. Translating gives CASSSLAGEGNEQFF.

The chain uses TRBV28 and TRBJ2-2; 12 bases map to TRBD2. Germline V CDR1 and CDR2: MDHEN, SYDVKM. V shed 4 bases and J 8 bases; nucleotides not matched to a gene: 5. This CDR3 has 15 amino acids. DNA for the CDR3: TGTGCCAGCAGTTCTAGCGGGAGGGAGAAAGGGGAGCTGTTTTTT. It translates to CASSSSGREKGELFF.

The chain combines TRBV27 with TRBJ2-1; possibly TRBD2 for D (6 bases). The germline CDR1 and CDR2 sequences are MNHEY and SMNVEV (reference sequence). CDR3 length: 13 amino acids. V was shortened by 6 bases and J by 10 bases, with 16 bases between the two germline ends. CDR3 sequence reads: CASSVRLSGEQFF. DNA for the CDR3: TGTGCCAGCAGCGTCCGCCTTAGCGGAGAGCAGTTCTTC.

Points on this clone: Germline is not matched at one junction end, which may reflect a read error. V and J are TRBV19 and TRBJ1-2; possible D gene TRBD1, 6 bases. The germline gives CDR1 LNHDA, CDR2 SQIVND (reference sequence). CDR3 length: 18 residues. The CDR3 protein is CASSIRGSRDNYNYGYPF. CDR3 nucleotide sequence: TGTGCCAGTAGTATAAGAGGTTCGAGGGACAACTATAACTATGGCTACCCCTTC.

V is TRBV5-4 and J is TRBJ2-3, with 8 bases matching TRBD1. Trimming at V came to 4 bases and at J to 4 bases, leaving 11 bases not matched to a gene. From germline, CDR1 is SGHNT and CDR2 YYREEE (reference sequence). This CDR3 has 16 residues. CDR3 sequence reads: CASSLPGTGGADTQYF. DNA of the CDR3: TGTGCCAGCAGCCTTCCCGGGACAGGCGGTGCAGATACGCAGTATTTT.

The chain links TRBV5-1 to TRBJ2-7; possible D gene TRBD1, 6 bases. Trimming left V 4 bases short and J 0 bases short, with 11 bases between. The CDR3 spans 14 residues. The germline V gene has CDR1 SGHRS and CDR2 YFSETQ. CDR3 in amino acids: CASSQTGNSYEQYF. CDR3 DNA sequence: TGCGCCAGCAGCCAGACAGGAAACTCCTACGAGCAGTACTTC.

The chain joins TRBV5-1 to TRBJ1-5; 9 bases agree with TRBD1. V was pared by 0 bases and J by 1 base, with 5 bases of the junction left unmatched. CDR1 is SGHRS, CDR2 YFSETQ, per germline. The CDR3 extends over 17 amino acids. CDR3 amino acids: CASSLAPTGGSNQPQHF. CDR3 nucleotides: TGCGCCAGCAGCTTGGCTCCGACAGGGGGAAGCAATCAGCCCCAGCATTTT.